This TCR beta chain comes out of a study of blood T cell repertoires in COVID-19. Study-wide background: Acute-phase and convalescent COVID-19 samples originated in the United States, Italy and Spain.

Measured with immunoSEQ multiplex PCR; TCRdb has only the in-frame clones, and not every one. The table records approximately 110,000 clones, approximately 89% of them present only once. Germline CDR1 is MNHEY and CDR2 is SMNVEV (reference sequence). This CDR3 comprises 15 residues. V shed 4 bases and J 7 bases; nucleotides not matched to a gene: 9. This rearrangement joins TRBV27 to TRBJ2-7; 11 bases match TRBD2. The sample comprised peripheral blood. The source is a woman of 80 years or more with COVID-19, enrolled during active disease. The CDR3 DNA reads as TGTGCCAGCAGTTATGGGACTAGCGGTGGTCGGGAGCAGTACTTC. Its protein is CASSYGTSGGREQYF.